This passage covers 11 T cell receptor beta chains from one sample sequenced in a study of technical replicates of blood from a few donors. Here immunoSEQ multiplex PCR was the method, and the copy in TCRdb shows in-frame clones only, minus some. The repertoire holds about 88,000 clones, with less than 95% as singletons. The sample taken for sequencing was T cells isolated from PBMCs. The receptors stem from a human donor in good health.

The gene calls are TRBV7-6 and TRBJ2-3; no clear D. This CDR3 has 12 residues. Trimming took off 6 bases at V and 0 bases at J, with 4 bases between the two ends. CDR1 and CDR2 from the germline V gene are SGHVS and FNYEAQ. The CDR3 reads CASRASTDTQYF. In DNA, the CDR3 is TGTGCCAGCAGAGCTAGCACAGATACGCAGTATTTT.

This rearrangement joins TRBV4-1 to TRBJ2-1; possible D gene TRBD1, 6 bases. The CDR3 totals 15 residues. Trimming cost V 0 bases and J 13 bases, with 19 bases left between them. The germline gives CDR1 MGHRA, CDR2 YSYEKL. The CDR3 nucleotides are TGCGCCAGCAGCCAAGATCCGGAGTCAGGGGCGAAACAGTTCTTC. As protein: CASSQDPESGAKQFF.

The chain is built from TRBV5-1 and TRBJ1-1; a weak D match, TRBD1 (5 bases). Germline V lookup: CDR1 SGHRS, CDR2 YFSETQ. V gave up 0 bases and J gave up 11 bases, with 11 bases separating them. The CDR3 has 12 residues. Here the CDR3 reads CASSLGPGHAFF. The CDR3 coding sequence is TGCGCCAGCAGCTTGGGTCCAGGGCACGCTTTCTTT.

CDR3 amino acids: CAISEAGQLGSPLHF. Here the CDR3 DNA reads TGTGCCATCAGTGAGGCAGGACAGCTGGGGTCACCCCTCCACTTT. This chain links TRBV10-3 with TRBJ1-6; D possibly corresponds to TRBD1 (6 bases). V lost 2 bases and J lost 10, with 15 bases in between. CDR1 is ENHRY and CDR2 is SYGVKD in the germline V gene. This CDR3 contains 15 residues.

The chain carries TRBV19 and TRBJ2-1, with a weak D call TRBD2 (6 bases). Germline V gene sequence: CDR1 LNHDA, CDR2 SQIVND (reference sequence). With 3 bases removed from V and 4 bases from J, the gap between germline ends came to 13 bases. There are 15 residues in the CDR3. In DNA, the CDR3 is TGTGCCAGTAGTATGTCACTAGCCTCTTACAATGAGCAGTTCTTC. The encoded protein is CASSMSLASYNEQFF.

V is TRBV7-9 and J is TRBJ1-1; 9 bases are shared with TRBD1. The CDR3 extends over 18 amino acids. Germline trimming cut 4 bases from V and 4 bases from J; bases unmatched to any gene: 16. Germline V gene data show CDR1 as SEHNR and CDR2 as FQNEAQ (reference sequence). The CDR3 bases are TGTGCCAGCAGCTCGAAATGGTACAGGGGGCGTTCGAGCACTGAAGCTTTCTTT. It encodes CASSSKWYRGRSSTEAFF.

This clone appeared a single time. The chain has TRBV4-1 and TRBJ2-2; TRBD2 is a possible D gene (5 bases). The V and J ends lost 4 bases and 7 bases respectively, with 13 bases between them. The CDR3 totals 14 residues. Germline V CDR1 and CDR2: MGHRA, YSYEKL. The DNA of the CDR3 is TGCGCCAGCAGCCCCCTGGAGCGGAACGGGGAGCTGTTTTTT. Protein sequence: CASSPLERNGELFF.

V and J are TRBV9 and TRBJ2-1, with 9 bases identical to TRBD2. Germline CDR1 SGDLS, CDR2 YYNGEE. The CDR3 runs to 16 residues. J gave up 0 bases and V 3 bases, and 4 bases lay outside the gene matches. The CDR3 loop is CASSGLAGRSYNEQFF. The CDR3 DNA is TGTGCCAGCAGCGGCCTAGCGGGACGCTCCTACAATGAGCAGTTCTTC.

This chain connects TRBV9 to TRBJ1-5; perhaps TRBD1 as D (5 bases). Trimming pared 0 bases from V and 4 bases from J, leaving 8 bases between. The germline CDR1 and CDR2 sequences are SGDLS and YYNGEE. The CDR3 loop spans 14 amino acids. The CDR3 spells CASSVGGGNQPQHF. The CDR3 DNA is TGTGCCAGCAGCGTAGGTGGGGGGAATCAGCCCCAGCATTTT.

The chain is built from TRBV10-3 and TRBJ2-6, with D maybe TRBD1 (7 bases). Germline CDR1 reads ENHRY; CDR2 reads SYGVKD. The CDR3 is 20 amino acids. Trimming shortened V by 0 bases and J by 4 bases, and 22 bases separated the two germline ends. The CDR3 region is CAISESSQGPGVSGANVLTF. In DNA, the CDR3 is TGTGCCATCAGTGAGTCGTCACAGGGGCCGGGAGTGTCGGGGGCCAACGTCCTGACTTTC.

The rearrangement uses TRBV4-2 and TRBJ1-1; a possible D gene is TRBD1 (5 bases). Per the germline V gene, CDR1 is LGHNA and CDR2 is YNFKEQ. V lost 1 base and J 4 bases, leaving 7 bases between the germline ends. The CDR3 is 13 amino acids. The CDR3 loop reads CASSQGTPTEAFF. The CDR3 DNA reads as TGTGCCAGCAGCCAAGGGACACCCACTGAAGCTTTCTTT.